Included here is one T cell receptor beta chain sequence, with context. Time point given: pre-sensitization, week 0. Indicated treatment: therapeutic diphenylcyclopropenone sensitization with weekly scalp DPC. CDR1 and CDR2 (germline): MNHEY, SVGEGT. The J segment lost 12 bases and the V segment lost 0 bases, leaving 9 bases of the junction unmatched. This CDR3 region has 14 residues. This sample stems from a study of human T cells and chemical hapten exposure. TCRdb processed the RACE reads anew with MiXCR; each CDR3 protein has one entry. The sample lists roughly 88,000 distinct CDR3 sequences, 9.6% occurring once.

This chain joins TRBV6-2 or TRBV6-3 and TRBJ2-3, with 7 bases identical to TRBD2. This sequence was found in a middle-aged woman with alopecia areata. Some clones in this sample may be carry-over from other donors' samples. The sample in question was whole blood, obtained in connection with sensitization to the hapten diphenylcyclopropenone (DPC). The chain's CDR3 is CASSYSAGAGNQYF. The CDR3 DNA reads TGTGCCAGCAGTTACTCGGCGGGAGCCGGGAACCAGTATTTT.